This is a list of T cell receptor beta chains from one sample in a study of blood T cell repertoires in COVID-19. Sequenced by immunoSEQ multiplex PCR; TCRdb stores in-frame clones only, minus some. Found here are 35,000 to 55,000 clones, just over 85% of them singletons; the top ten hold approximately 8%. The sample consisted of peripheral blood. These receptors came from a man aged 55-75 years with active COVID-19. CDR3s include the opening cysteine and the closing phenylalanine or tryptophan.

V gene: TRBV11-2; J gene: TRBJ2-1; CDR3 protein: CASSLGTAYGAYNEQFF
V gene: TRBV3-1/TRBV3-2; J gene: TRBJ2-5; CDR3 protein: CASERRGQETQYF
V gene: TRBV3-1/TRBV3-2; J gene: TRBJ1-1; CDR3 protein: CASSRPRTGGTEAFF
V gene: TRBV29-1; J gene: TRBJ1-1; CDR3 protein: CSVDRDRERAFF
V gene: TRBV15; J gene: TRBJ2-1; CDR3 protein: CATSTASGSYNEQFF
V gene: TRBV27; J gene: TRBJ1-2; CDR3 protein: CASSFTVGQGYTF
V gene: TRBV9; J gene: TRBJ2-1; CDR3 protein: CASSVASGRAFEQFF
V gene: TRBV9; J gene: TRBJ2-3; CDR3 protein: CASSVVGGTDTQYF
V gene: TRBV9; J gene: TRBJ2-3; CDR3 protein: CASSVIGQSTDTQYF
V gene: TRBV13; J gene: TRBJ2-1; CDR3 protein: CASSGAGGPRNEQFF
V gene: TRBV2; J gene: TRBJ1-2; CDR3 protein: CASKSWGTTDGYTF
V gene: TRBV6-6; J gene: TRBJ1-4; CDR3 protein: CASSTGTANEKLFF
V gene: TRBV12-3/TRBV12-4; J gene: TRBJ2-2; CDR3 protein: CASSSLTGELFF
V gene: TRBV2; J gene: TRBJ2-7; CDR3 protein: CASSSGVSLAGGEQYF
V gene: TRBV5-1; J gene: TRBJ2-7; CDR3 protein: CASSFNSGSSYEQYF
V gene: TRBV29-1; J gene: TRBJ1-1; CDR3 protein: CSVEDLQGNTEAFF
V gene: TRBV24-1; J gene: TRBJ1-2; CDR3 protein: CATSDLRGGYTF
V gene: TRBV4-1; J gene: TRBJ2-7; CDR3 protein: CASSQDGLAVDEQYF
V gene: TRBV4-3; J gene: TRBJ2-7; CDR3 protein: CASSQGPGTLDEQYF
V gene: TRBV7-2; J gene: TRBJ2-7; CDR3 protein: CASSAEPFPPEEQYF